Presented here are 5 T cell receptor beta chains from one specimen sequenced in a study of CD8+ T cells in alopecia areata. Extracted RNA was reverse transcribed, and the resulting cDNA served as sequencing template. Only in-frame clones appear in the TCRdb table, and some are missing; sequencing was by immunoSEQ multiplex PCR. The sample lists roughly 220,000 clones; 66% were seen once. The treatment here: oral pan-JAK inhibitor, 5-10 mg twice daily. This specimen was CD4+ T cells sorted from blood, taken between weeks 43 and 45, from a patient treated with tofacitinib. The receptors stem from a human donor with alopecia areata.

V is TRBV29-1 and J is TRBJ2-1, with 13 positions matching TRBD2. J lost 7 bases, V lost 4 bases, and 4 bases had no gene match. Germline CDR1 SQVTM, CDR2 ANQGSEA. The CDR3 is made up of 14 amino acids. The CDR3 bases are TGCAGCGTTGGGGGGACTAGCGGGGAAAATGAGCAGTTCTTC. It codes for CSVGGTSGENEQFF.

The chain has TRBV6-1 and TRBJ1-5; possible D gene TRBD1, 5 bases. V was trimmed by 8 bases and J by 1 base, leaving 9 bases between them. This CDR3 region has 13 residues. In germline, CDR1 is MNHNS, CDR2 SASEGT. This chain's CDR3 is CASREGSNQPQHF. The CDR3 DNA sequence: TGTGCCAGCCGGGAGGGGAGCAATCAGCCCCAGCATTTT.

This clone was recorded at least ten times. The CDR3 nucleotides are TGTGCCAGCAGCAGACCCCGGGGGCCCCACTACAATGAGCAGTTCTTC. Its protein is CASSRPRGPHYNEQFF. The chain employs TRBV11-3 and TRBJ2-1; D possibly matches TRBD1 or TRBD2 (6 bases each). The CDR3 consists of 16 residues. The germline gives CDR1 SGHNT, CDR2 YENEEA. The ends were cut back, 5 bases at V and 3 bases at J, with 17 bases in the middle.

V and J are TRBV27 and TRBJ1-1; TRBD1 might be the D (5 bases). V was clipped by 3 bases and J by 2 bases, with 10 bases between them. CDR3 length: 14 amino acids. Germline loops: CDR1 MNHEY, CDR2 SMNVEV (reference sequence). The CDR3 sequence is CASSFTGGNTEAFF. In DNA, the CDR3 is TGTGCCAGCAGTTTTACCGGGGGAAACACTGAAGCTTTCTTT.

This clone was observed a single time. The CDR3 protein is CAWRDRGNSPLHF. DNA of the CDR3: TGTGCCTGGAGGGACAGGGGAAATTCACCCCTCCACTTT. V is TRBV30 and J is TRBJ1-6; 9 nucleotides match TRBD1. Germline V CDR1 and CDR2: GTSNPN, SVGIG (reference sequence). V shed 3 bases and J 7 bases; nucleotides not matched to a gene: 1. There are 13 residues in the CDR3.